This T cell receptor (beta chain) was captured by sequencing in a study of beta chain features in type 1 diabetes (dated by TCRdb to about 2018). In terms of the full investigation: Mean age, gender distribution, total cell number and subset yield were not different between patients and healthy donors. A total of roughly 98,000,000 sorted cells were examined across all samples, and RNA yield correlated strongly with the number of cells per subset. In the study, recently diagnosed type 1 diabetes patients and matched healthy donors were compared on the TCRB repertoires of their sorted circulating CD4+ T cell subsets. Regulatory and stem cell-like memory subsets were obtained from only 8 patients and roughly eight healthy donors, while naive and central memory subsets were obtained from all 28 donors.

All of the isolated RNA was reverse transcribed with the High Capacity cDNA Reverse Transcription Kit, so expressed TCRB transcripts were sequenced. Deep immunoSEQ sequencing was applied to naive, central memory and regulatory T cell samples, giving an average of about 3.8 million total reads per sample. Sorted cells were lysed in RLT buffer and RNA was extracted with DNase-treated RNeasy Micro or Mini kits, depending on cell number. To prevent cross-contamination, each cell subset was processed individually, whereas patient and healthy donor samples were processed jointly. The immunoSEQ multiplex PCR was used to amplify TCRB sequences from cDNA, yielding 87-bp fragments that span the CDR3 region. The amplicons were sequenced using the Illumina HiSeq platform. In the paper's pipeline: Synthetic template baselines were used to correct PCR bias computationally, reads within Hamming distance 2 were collapsed, and singletons that could not be merged were discarded. Reads were aligned to IMGT to assign V, D and J genes, CDR3 length, and insertions or deletions at six rearrangement sites. Within each subset, clonotype counts were normalized to sorted cell number, and only after that were true diversity and Gini coefficients computed with the tcR R package. The overlap coefficient, calculated on TCRB nucleotide sequences, was used to quantify repertoire sharing. Out-of-frame TCRB sequences from naive cells were analyzed to stand in for the pre-selection repertoire. TCRdb limited this immuneACCESS table to in-frame rearrangements with V and J called. A share of clones is missing; checked studies link under half to unresolved V genes, and the rest is unexplained. V, J and clone size derive from that table, while D and trimming were established from the DNA sequence. This sample holds some 640,000 clones; around 15% were observed only once. The ten largest clones add up to roughly 0.04% of the sample.

Each donor gave one peripheral blood draw, averaging approximately 0.12 L, which was collected into heparinised tubes. A BD FACSAria II and a panel including CD45RO, CCR7, CD25, CD127, CD95 and CD27 were used to sort naive, central memory, regulatory and stem cell-like memory CD4+ T cells. Every sorted population had a purity above 98%. Right away, PBMCs were isolated by Lymphoprep density gradient centrifugation and were stained directly, with no culture step. Samples were stained and sorted in pairs, with one healthy donor and one patient per experiment, so that batch effects were minimized. Broader findings and caveats from the paper: Shorter templates might be favored by PCR, yet because patient and control samples were amplified and corrected together, any such skew would affect both groups equally. Because cDNA was sequenced instead of genomic DNA, activated cells with high expression could be over-represented, although the groups did not differ in activation or CD3 levels. Naive, central memory and regulatory TCRB repertoires appeared more similar among patients than among healthy donors. Only small numbers of individuals were included in the HLA sub-analyses, which left unresolved whether HLA type had any influence on TCRB rearrangement. In all four CD4+ subsets, TCRB CDR3 length was moderately but significantly shorter in type 1 diabetes patients. Patients with type 1 diabetes made fewer insertions and deleted more nucleotides at VDJ recombination sites, implying thymic rearrangement abnormalities.

The V and J ends are trimmed by 5 bases and 6 bases, leaving 11 bases between them. The CDR1 and CDR2 encoded by the germline V gene (reference sequence) are DFQATT and SNEGSKA. The CDR3 has 11 amino acids, counting the end cysteine and phenylalanine. The entry retains the CDR3 DNA only, 33 bases that are in frame from base 1. In its sample, this clone was seen once. Its antigen is currently not known. Base quality data are lacking; no much larger clone is found one base away. The TCR originated in a man aged 18 to 35 with type 1 diabetes. The chain links TRBV20-1 with TRBJ2-7; the D gene assignment is perhaps TRBD1 or TRBD2, with each matching 5 bases. The sample was naive CD4+ T cells from blood. Read against the paper, the sample's cell subset or site label means: true naive CD4+ T cells. The base sequence is TGCAGTGCTCGCCTGGGGGTCGAGCAGTACTTC. Protein translation: CSARLGVEQYF.